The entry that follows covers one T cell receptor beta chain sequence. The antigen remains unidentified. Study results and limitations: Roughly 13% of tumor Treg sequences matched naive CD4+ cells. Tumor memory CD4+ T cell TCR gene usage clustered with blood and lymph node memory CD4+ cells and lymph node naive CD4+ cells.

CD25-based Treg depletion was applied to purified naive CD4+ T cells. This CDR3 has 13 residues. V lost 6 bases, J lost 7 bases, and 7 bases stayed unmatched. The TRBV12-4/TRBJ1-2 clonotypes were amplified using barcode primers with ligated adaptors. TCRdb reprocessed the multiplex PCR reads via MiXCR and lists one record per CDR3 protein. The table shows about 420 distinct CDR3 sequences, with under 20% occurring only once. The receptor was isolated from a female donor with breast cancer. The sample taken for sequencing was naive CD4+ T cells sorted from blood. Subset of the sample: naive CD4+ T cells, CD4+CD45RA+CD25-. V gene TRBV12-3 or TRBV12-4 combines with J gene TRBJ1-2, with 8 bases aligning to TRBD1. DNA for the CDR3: TGTGCCAGCAGCGGACAGGGCTTGGGTGGCTACACCTTC. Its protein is CASSGQGLGGYTF.